Presented here are 31 T cell receptor beta chains from one specimen sequenced in a study of shared clonotypes between healthy human individuals. Assay: immunoSEQ multiplex PCR; the TCRdb copy retains only in-frame clones and omits some. The repertoire holds 2 million to 2.5 million clones, with 92% as singletons. The sequenced material came from naive CD4+ T cells from PBMCs. Noted subset: CD45RA+ positively selected. The source of these receptors is a young man in good health. Some clones in this sample may be carry-over from other donors' samples.

The rearrangement links TRBV18 to TRBJ1-3; tentative D call: TRBD1 (6 bases). V was clipped by 3 bases and J by 2 bases, with 14 bases between them. This CDR3 is built from 16 residues. From germline, CDR1 is KGHSH and CDR2 LQKENI. CDR3 sequence reads: CASSPTPAGAGNTIYF. CDR3 DNA sequence: TGTGCCAGCTCACCGACCCCCGCAGGGGCTGGAAACACCATATATTTT.

Only one count was recorded for this clone. The chain has TRBV7-9 and TRBJ2-3; either TRBD1 or TRBD2 may supply D (5 bases each). Trimming removed 8 bases from V and 6 bases from J, with 15 bases in between. This CDR3 is built from 13 residues. The germline CDR1 and CDR2 sequences are SEHNR and FQNEAQ (reference sequence). The CDR3 reads CASGAAASDTQYF. CDR3 coding DNA: TGTGCCAGCGGGGCAGCGGCCAGCGATACGCAGTATTTT.

Turning to this clone: The sample carries other DNA sequences with the same CDR3. The chain has TRBV6-5 and TRBJ1-3; D gene uncertain. The germline V gene encodes CDR1 MNHEY and CDR2 SVGAGI. With 6 bases removed from V and 0 bases from J, the gap between germline ends came to 6 bases. The CDR3 is made up of 13 amino acids. The CDR3 protein is CASRLSSGNTIYF. The CDR3 DNA sequence: TGTGCCAGCAGACTGAGCTCTGGAAACACCATATATTTT.

The count of this clone is one. V and J are TRBV10-3 and TRBJ1-2; 8 nucleotides match TRBD1. Germline lookup yields CDR1 ENHRY and CDR2 SYGVKD. The CDR3 consists of 14 residues. J was trimmed by 5 bases and V by 8 bases; bases with no gene match: 10. CDR3 DNA: TGTGCCATCTCAGTCGGACAGGGCGGATATGGCTACACCTTC. It is translated as CAISVGQGGYGYTF.

The chain couples TRBV10-3 to TRBJ1-2; TRBD1 aligns across 10 bases. Germline CDR1 reads ENHRY; CDR2 reads SYGVKD. Trimming removed 2 bases from V and 2 bases from J; junction bases left unmatched: 8. This CDR3 is built from 17 residues. CDR3 sequence reads: CAISEGGTGVSNYGYTF. For the CDR3, the DNA is TGTGCCATCAGTGAGGGGGGGACAGGGGTGTCAAACTATGGCTACACCTTC.

This clone has only one observation. The rearrangement joins TRBV2 to TRBJ2-7; TRBD2 aligns across 11 bases. CDR3 length: 15 amino acids. The ends lost 0 bases at V and 2 bases at J; junction bases unmatched: 0. CDR1 and CDR2 from the germline V gene are SNHLY and FYNNEI. The CDR3 region is CASSEAGLAAYEQYF. CDR3 DNA: TGTGCCAGCAGTGAAGCGGGACTAGCGGCCTACGAGCAGTACTTC.

This clone was seen only a few times. The sample contains more than one DNA sequence encoding this CDR3. The V call is TRBV7-3, the J call TRBJ1-1; the D is unclear. Trimming stripped 2 bases from V and 5 bases from J, with 9 bases between. The CDR3 has 13 amino acids. Germline CDR1 reads SGHTA; CDR2 reads FQGTGA. CDR3 protein: CASSLGAGTEAFF. The CDR3, as DNA: TGTGCCAGCAGCTTAGGTGCGGGGACTGAAGCTTTCTTT.

The chain has TRBV5-1 and TRBJ2-3; D call uncertain. V was shortened by 0 bases and J by 5 bases, with 10 bases between the two germline ends. CDR1 and CDR2 from the germline V gene are SGHRS and YFSETQ. The CDR3 loop spans 14 amino acids. CDR3 region: CASSLVGVLDTQYF. The CDR3 DNA sequence: TGCGCCAGCAGCTTGGTTGGAGTGTTAGATACGCAGTATTTT.

V and J are TRBV9 and TRBJ2-1; possible D gene TRBD1, 5 bases. Germline CDR1 reads SGDLS; CDR2 reads YYNGEE. V dropped 4 bases and J dropped 6 bases, with 11 bases sitting between them. This CDR3 region has 13 residues. CDR3 protein: CASSQQASNEQFF. The CDR3 DNA reads TGTGCCAGCAGCCAACAGGCGAGCAATGAGCAGTTCTTC.

The chain links TRBV5-5 to TRBJ2-1, with 7 positions matching TRBD2. V trimming: 7 bases; J trimming: 7 bases; junction bases outside the gene matches: 14. CDR1 is SGHKS, CDR2 YYEKEE, per germline (reference sequence). CDR3 size: 15 residues. The CDR3 here is CASVNLAGVGNEQFF. CDR3 nucleotides: TGTGCCAGCGTTAACCTGGCGGGAGTAGGAAATGAGCAGTTCTTC.

The rearrangement links TRBV28 to TRBJ1-2; TRBD1 matches 12 bases. The CDR3 is 18 residues long. Germline loops: CDR1 MDHEN, CDR2 SYDVKM. The V gene end was trimmed by 4 bases and the J gene end by 4 bases; junction bases not matched to a gene: 13. The CDR3 sequence: CASSYPPGTGGAGYGYTF. Written as DNA, the CDR3 is TGTGCCAGCAGTTATCCCCCCGGGACAGGGGGCGCAGGCTATGGCTACACCTTC.

A remark on this clone: Within the sample, other DNA sequences also encode this same CDR3. The rearrangement uses TRBV9 and TRBJ2-3, with D tentatively TRBD1 (5 bases). With 2 bases removed from V and 1 base from J, the gap between germline ends came to 5 bases. Germline assignment: CDR1 SGDLS and CDR2 YYNGEE. The CDR3 has 13 residues. In DNA form, the CDR3 reads TGTGCCAGCAGCGTCAGGGGCACAGATACGCAGTATTTT. It is translated as CASSVRGTDTQYF.

This clone was counted between two and nine times. The genes are TRBV5-4 and TRBJ2-5, with 8 positions matching TRBD1. J was trimmed by 4 bases and V by 4 bases; bases with no gene match: 6. The CDR3 spans 14 residues. The germline V gene encodes CDR1 SGHNT and CDR2 YYREEE (reference sequence). The chain's CDR3 is CASSPVTGVETQYF. In nucleotides, the CDR3 is TGTGCCAGCAGCCCCGTGACAGGGGTAGAGACCCAGTACTTC.

The table lists this clone with a few counts. The chain is built from TRBV25-1 and TRBJ1-5; D call uncertain. The germline V and J ends were trimmed by 2 bases and 4 bases, with 9 bases remaining between them. The CDR3 is made up of 14 amino acids. The V gene's germline CDR1 is MGHDK and CDR2 SYGVNS. CDR3 protein: CASSEAGPNQPQHF. In DNA, the CDR3 is TGTGCCAGCAGTGAAGCAGGTCCTAATCAGCCCCAGCATTTT.

With regard to this clone: Additional DNA sequences in this sample encode the identical CDR3. The chain has TRBV12-5 and TRBJ2-1; the match to TRBD2 covers 7 bases. Per germline, CDR1 LGHNT and CDR2 FRNRAP. The length of the CDR3 is 13 residues. V lost 1 base and J lost 6; bases outside the gene matches: 0. The CDR3 region has the DNA TGTGCTAGTGGTTTGGCGGGGGGCAATGAGCAGTTCTTC. Amino acids: CASGLAGGNEQFF. The full variable domain, completed using reference TRBV12-5 and TRBJ2-1, is DARVTQTPRHKVTEMGQEVTMRCQPILGHNTVFWYRQTMMQGLELLAYFRNRAPLDDSGMPKDRFSAEMPDATLATLKIQPSEPRDSAVYFCASGLAGGNEQFFGPGTRLTVL.

V gene TRBV15 combines with J gene TRBJ2-2, with 8 bases matching TRBD1. Germline-derived CDR1 and CDR2 are LNHNV and YYDKDF (reference sequence). Trimming at V came to 1 base and at J to 4 bases, leaving 5 bases not matched to a gene. The length of the CDR3 is 16 residues. CDR3 amino acids: CATSRAGGLPTGELFF. The CDR3 DNA sequence: TGTGCCACCAGCAGAGCAGGGGGCCTACCCACCGGGGAGCTGTTTTTT.

V and J are TRBV5-1 and TRBJ2-5, with TRBD2 identical over 8 bases. Germline CDR1 and CDR2: SGHRS and YFSETQ. This CDR3 contains 16 residues. Germline trimming cut 0 bases from V and 4 bases from J; bases unmatched to any gene: 8. The CDR3 DNA follows: TGCGCCAGCAGCTTGGGTCTCGGGAGGGCCCGAGAGACCCAGTACTTC. It yields the protein CASSLGLGRARETQYF.

Only one count was recorded for this clone. The chain is built from TRBV11-3 and TRBJ2-3; possible D gene TRBD2, 6 bases. The CDR3 is 15 residues long. The V end lost 4 bases, the J end lost 2 bases, and 13 bases lay between the germline ends. From germline, CDR1 is SGHNT and CDR2 YENEEA. The CDR3 loop reads CASSSPGSPTDTQYF. The CDR3 region has the DNA TGTGCCAGCAGCTCCCCCGGGAGCCCCACAGATACGCAGTATTTT.

Notes on this clone: Different DNA sequences within this sample yield the same CDR3. V usage is TRBV18 and J usage is TRBJ2-7; 8 bases line up with TRBD1. The trim removed 5 bases at V and 2 bases at J, leaving 5 bases unmatched. The germline CDR1 and CDR2 sequences are KGHSH and LQKENI. The CDR3 consists of 14 residues. The CDR3 nucleotides read TGTGCCAGCTCATCCCTACAGGGGGCCTACGAGCAGTACTTC. This encodes CASSSLQGAYEQYF.

This clone has a single count. The chain joins TRBV11-3 to TRBJ2-7; D perhaps matches TRBD2 (6 bases). This CDR3 is built from 13 residues. The germline gives CDR1 SGHNT, CDR2 YENEEA. Deletions cut 5 bases from V and 5 bases from J, with 13 bases between. CDR3 residues: CASSQGGGHEQYF. The CDR3 DNA is TGTGCCAGCAGCCAGGGAGGAGGTCACGAGCAGTACTTC.

This clone occurred once. The chain joins TRBV2 to TRBJ2-3; 7 positions agree with TRBD1. Losses at the gene ends were 3 bases for V and 14 bases for J; bases not matched to a gene: 8. Germline V gene data show CDR1 as SNHLY and CDR2 as FYNNEI. There are 12 residues in the CDR3. The CDR3 spells CASSDRRGIPYF. The CDR3 nucleotides are TGTGCCAGCAGTGACCGCAGGGGGATCCCGTATTTT.

The chain joins TRBV10-1 to TRBJ1-1; a possible D gene is TRBD1 (6 bases). CDR1 WNHNN and CDR2 SYGVQD come from the germline V gene (reference sequence). The CDR3 is 14 amino acids. V lost 5 bases, J lost 1 base, and 11 bases lay in between. Here the CDR3 reads CASSLTQGNTEAFF. The CDR3 bases are TGCGCCAGCAGTCTAACACAGGGGAACACTGAAGCTTTCTTT.

The chain has TRBV9 and TRBJ1-1, with D maybe TRBD1 (6 bases). Per germline, CDR1 SGDLS and CDR2 YYNGEE. Trimming shortened V by 4 bases and J by 1 base, and 20 bases separated the two germline ends. The CDR3 is 17 residues long. The CDR3 coding sequence is TGTGCCAGCAGCCCGCCAAGCGCGGGGGCGAAGAACACTGAAGCTTTCTTT. Translated, it gives CASSPPSAGAKNTEAFF.

The rearrangement uses TRBV19 and TRBJ2-2; 7 bases fit TRBD2. The CDR3 runs to 18 residues. Germline CDR1 reads LNHDA; CDR2 reads SQIVND (reference sequence). J was trimmed by 3 bases and V by 3 bases; bases with no gene match: 13. DNA for the CDR3: TGTGCCAGTAGTATCCTAGCGCCTTTGGCGGGGGACACCGGGGAGCTGTTTTTT. Protein sequence: CASSILAPLAGDTGELFF. Looking up the rest from reference TRBV19 and TRBJ2-2 gives the full variable domain: DGGITQSPKYLFRKEGQNVTLSCEQNLNHDAMYWYRQDPGQGLRLIYYSQIVNDFQKGDIAEGYSVSREKKESFPLTVTSAQKNPTAFYLCASSILAPLAGDTGELFFGEGSRLTVL.

The chain joins TRBV30 to TRBJ2-1, with 9 nucleotides matching TRBD1. Germline trimming cut 7 bases from V and 10 bases from J; bases unmatched to any gene: 11. The CDR3 contains 13 residues. The germline V gene has CDR1 GTSNPN and CDR2 SVGIG (reference sequence). CDR3 in DNA: TGTGCCTTCGACGGGACAGGGAGAGGGGAGCAGTTCTTC. Translated: CAFDGTGRGEQFF.

The V gene is TRBV28, the J gene TRBJ1-1; D possibly corresponds to TRBD1 (5 bases). CDR3 length: 17 residues. Germline V gives CDR1 MDHEN, CDR2 SYDVKM. Trimming shortened V by 1 base and J by 4 bases, and 19 bases separated the two germline ends. This chain's CDR3 is CASSLFPWSGGGTEAFF. The CDR3 coding sequence is TGTGCCAGCAGTTTATTCCCCTGGTCGGGGGGGGGCACTGAAGCTTTCTTT.

The chain joins TRBV11-2 to TRBJ2-7, with 8 positions matching TRBD1. CDR1 is SGHAT, CDR2 FQNNGV, per germline. V dropped 1 base and J dropped 0; count of bases not matched to a gene: 2. The CDR3 has 15 amino acids. CDR3 sequence reads: CASSLGTGNSYEQYF. In DNA form, the CDR3 reads TGTGCCAGCAGCTTAGGGACAGGGAACTCCTACGAGCAGTACTTC.

This chain uses TRBV5-1 with TRBJ1-2; 9 nucleotides agree with TRBD1. V lost 3 bases, J lost 0 bases, and 9 bases stayed unmatched. The germline V gene has CDR1 SGHRS and CDR2 YFSETQ. The CDR3 consists of 17 residues. The CDR3 DNA sequence: TGCGCCAGCAGCTCTTGGACAGGGGTATTTACTAACTATGGCTACACCTTC. Translated: CASSSWTGVFTNYGYTF.

The J gene is TRBJ2-7, the V gene TRBV5-4; the match to TRBD2 covers 15 bases. Per germline, CDR1 SGHNT and CDR2 YYREEE (reference sequence). This CDR3 has 15 amino acids. With V trimmed by 7 bases and J by 6 bases, 8 bases remained unmatched. CDR3 bases: TGTGCCAGCCGCAGGACTAGCGGGAGGGCGGGCGAGCAGTACTTC. Protein product: CASRRTSGRAGEQYF.

The chain combines TRBV9 with TRBJ2-1; TRBD1 agrees at 7 bases. Trimming cost V 0 bases and J 0 bases; bases outside gene matches: 6. Germline V gene data show CDR1 as SGDLS and CDR2 as YYNGEE. The CDR3 spans 17 residues. The CDR3 region is CASSVDGDSYSYNEQFF. The DNA for the CDR3 is TGTGCCAGCAGCGTAGATGGGGACAGCTACTCCTACAATGAGCAGTTCTTC.

This clone was seen once. The chain recombines TRBV4-3 with TRBJ1-5; D uncertain. Germline V lookup: CDR1 LGHNA, CDR2 YSLEER. V lost 0 bases and J lost 3, with 12 bases in between. The CDR3 covers 16 residues. The CDR3 sequence is CASSQEFRQDNQPQHF. The CDR3 DNA sequence: TGCGCCAGCAGCCAAGAATTTCGGCAGGACAATCAGCCCCAGCATTTT.